The sequence of this TCR beta chain was determined in a study of T cells in Graves' hyperthyroidism and ophthalmopathy. Study results and caveats: Most thyroid-expanded clonotypes above 0.001 were also found in blood.

TCR beta CDR3 sequences were amplified from RNA transcripts. The HTBI primer set drove a first-round RT-PCR of the TCR CDR3. TCRdb redid the calling of the multiplex PCR reads with MiXCR, one entry per CDR3 protein. The sample lists around 580,000 distinct CDR3 sequences, 46% seen once, with approximately 7.5% in the top ten. Recently diagnosed hyperthyroidism of less than 2 months' duration affected patients aged 18 to 65. CDR1 and CDR2 from the germline V gene are DFQATT and SNEGSKA (reference sequence). V gave up 3 bases and J gave up 4 bases, with 19 bases separating them. This CDR3 spans 15 amino acids. As for this clonotype: Its antigen is undetermined.

The clonotype comes from a woman between 18 and 29 years old with Graves' hyperthyroidism. This chain links TRBV20-1 with TRBJ2-7, with D possibly matching TRBD2 (5 bases). The sequenced sample consisted of peripheral blood or thyroid tissue (not recorded which). The CDR3 DNA reads TGCAGTGCTAGCGAACCCCCCGGGAACGTGTACGAGCAGTACTTC. It codes for CSASEPPGNVYEQYF.